This T cell receptor (beta chain) comes out of a study of blood T cell repertoires in COVID-19. The ends were cut back, 5 bases at V and 5 bases at J, with 13 bases in the middle. From germline, CDR1 is SGHDT and CDR2 YYEEEE. The CDR3 contains 13 residues. Per the original data handling: From reference gene primer amplification, estimates of nucleated cell counts were derived. This table comes from immunoSEQ multiplex PCR, and its TCRdb copy is limited to in-frame clones, with some not included. The V and J calls and clone size come from that table; D and trimming were worked out from the DNA. The sample lists about 59,000 clones; around 81% were seen once.

The sequencing input was peripheral blood. The genes are TRBV5-6 and TRBJ2-5; possible D gene TRBD2, 5 bases. The sequence was collected from a woman aged 80 or older with acute or convalescent COVID-19. The CDR3, as DNA: TGTGCCAGCAGTCCCACGCGAGGGGAGACCCAGTACTTC. The encoded protein is CASSPTRGETQYF. The variable domain in full, completed from reference TRBV5-6 and TRBJ2-5, reads DAGVTQSPTHLIKTRGQQVTLRCSPKSGHDTVSWYQQALGQGPQFIFQYYEEEERQRGNFPDRFSGHQFPNYSSELNVNALLLGDSALYLCASSPTRGETQYFGPGTRLLVL.